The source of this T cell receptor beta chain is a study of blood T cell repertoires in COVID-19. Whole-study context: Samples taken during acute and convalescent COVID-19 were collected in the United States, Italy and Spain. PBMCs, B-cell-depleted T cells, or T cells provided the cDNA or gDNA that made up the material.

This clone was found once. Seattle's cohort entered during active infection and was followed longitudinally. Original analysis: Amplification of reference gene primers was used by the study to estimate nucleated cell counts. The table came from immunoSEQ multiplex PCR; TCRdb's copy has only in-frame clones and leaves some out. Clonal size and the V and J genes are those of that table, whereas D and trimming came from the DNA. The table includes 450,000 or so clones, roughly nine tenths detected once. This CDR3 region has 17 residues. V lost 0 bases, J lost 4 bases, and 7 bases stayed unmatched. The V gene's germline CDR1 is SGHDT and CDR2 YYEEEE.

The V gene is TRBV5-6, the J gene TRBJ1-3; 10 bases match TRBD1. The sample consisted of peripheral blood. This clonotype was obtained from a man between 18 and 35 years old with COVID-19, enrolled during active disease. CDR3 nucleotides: TGTGCCAGCAGCTTGGTGACAGGGGGCGCGAGAGGAAACACCATATATTTT. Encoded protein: CASSLVTGGARGNTIYF.